Sequencing of this T cell receptor (beta chain) was carried out in a study of blood T cell repertoires in COVID-19. Study as a whole: Samples came from the United States, Italy and Spain, spanning acute and convalescent COVID-19. T cells, B-cell-depleted T cells, or PBMCs supplied cDNA or gDNA.

V was shortened by 4 bases and J by 8 bases, with 21 bases between the two germline ends. The CDR3 has 15 residues. In germline, CDR1 is SGHTA, CDR2 FQGNSA. Source study methods: Amplification of reference gene primers provided the estimated nucleated cell counts. The method was immunoSEQ multiplex PCR; TCRdb's version includes in-frame clones alone and lacks a portion of them. V, J and clone size derive from that table, while D and trimming were established from the DNA sequence. Here the sample spans some 120,000 clones, 80% to 90% being singletons. The TCR comes from an elderly man with active or convalescent COVID-19. Sequenced input: peripheral blood. This chain uses TRBV7-2 with TRBJ2-7; possible D gene TRBD2, 5 bases. In DNA, the CDR3 is TGTGCCAGCAGCTCAGGAGTCCTTACGTCGGGAAAGCAGTACTTC. Residues: CASSSGVLTSGKQYF.